This T cell receptor beta chain was observed in a study of CD8+ T cells in alopecia areata. The sorting of PBMCs gave CD4+ and CD8+ T cells. The ends were cut back, 1 base at V and 0 bases at J, with 8 bases in the middle. The CDR3 totals 15 residues. The germline V gene has CDR1 LNHNV and CDR2 YYDKDF (reference sequence). RNA extraction and reverse transcription yielded cDNA as sequencing template. Here immunoSEQ multiplex PCR was the method, and the copy in TCRdb shows in-frame clones only, minus some. Here the sample spans some 22,000 clones, roughly 52% being singletons. Study-level results: Clonality was higher in lesional than normal scalp, especially in alopecia totalis/universalis. Shared TCR sequences were less clear between patients than in mice, possibly partly from HLA diversity. Besides other cells, scalp samples also yield sequences of resident alphabeta T cells from normal skin.

Comment on this clone: What it binds is unknown.

Sequencing was done on a sample of NKG2D-high CD8+ T cells sorted from blood. The TCR was taken from a human donor with alopecia areata. The V and J genes are TRBV15 and TRBJ2-3, with a weak D call TRBD1 (6 bases). The CDR3 is CATSRVGQSTDTQYF. CDR3 coding DNA: TGTGCCACCAGCAGAGTTGGACAGAGCACAGATACGCAGTATTTT.